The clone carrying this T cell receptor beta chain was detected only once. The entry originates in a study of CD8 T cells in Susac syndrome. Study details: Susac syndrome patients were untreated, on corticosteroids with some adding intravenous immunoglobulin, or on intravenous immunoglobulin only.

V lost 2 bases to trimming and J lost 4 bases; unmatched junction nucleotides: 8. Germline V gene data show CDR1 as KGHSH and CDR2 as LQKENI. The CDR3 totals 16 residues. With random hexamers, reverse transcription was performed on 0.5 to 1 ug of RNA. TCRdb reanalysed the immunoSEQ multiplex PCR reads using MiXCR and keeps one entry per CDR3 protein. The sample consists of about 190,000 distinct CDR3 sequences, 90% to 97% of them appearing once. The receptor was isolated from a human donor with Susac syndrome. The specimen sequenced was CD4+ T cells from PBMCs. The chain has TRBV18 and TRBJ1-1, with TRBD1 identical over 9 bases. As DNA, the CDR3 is TGTGCCAGCTCACCAAAACAGGGGGCAAGGGGCACTGAAGCTTTCTTT. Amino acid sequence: CASSPKQGARGTEAFF. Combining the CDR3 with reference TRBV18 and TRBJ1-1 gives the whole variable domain NAGVMQNPRHLVRRRGQEARLRCSPMKGHSHVYWYRQLPEEGLKFMVYLQKENIIDESGMPKERFSAEFPKEGPSILRIQQVVRGDSAAYFCASSPKQGARGTEAFFGQGTRLTVV.